Each of the 5 T cell receptor beta chains below was sequenced from the same sample in a study of response to subunit inactivated influenza vaccine. TCRdb re-called the RT-PCR reads with MiXCR, one entry per CDR3 protein. The sample includes approximately 730,000 distinct CDR3 sequences, over 11% of them seen just once. The sample in question was PBMCs from blood, obtained around 15 days before vaccination. These receptors all come from a man aged 50 or older who received an inactivated influenza vaccine.

In this sample, this clonotype turned up a few times. The chain links TRBV12-3 or TRBV12-4 to TRBJ2-2; D is unresolved. V was shortened by 6 bases and J by 3 bases, with 14 bases between the two germline ends. This CDR3 is 15 amino acids long. CDR3 region: CASRERVFDTGELFF. In DNA, the CDR3 is TGTGCCAGCAGGGAACGTGTTTTCGACACCGGGGAGCTGTTTTTT.

This chain connects TRBV20-1 to TRBJ2-1; 12 positions match TRBD2. J was trimmed by 7 bases and V by 3 bases; bases with no gene match: 10. CDR3 length: 16 amino acids. CDR1 is DFQATT, CDR2 SNEGSKA, per germline (reference sequence). The CDR3 region has the DNA TGCAGTGCTAGCCCGTGGCTAGCGGGAGGGTTAAATGAGCAGTTCTTC. Its translation is CSASPWLAGGLNEQFF.

This chain links TRBV20-1 with TRBJ2-3, with a weak D call TRBD2 (5 bases). Trimming left V 6 bases short and J 1 base short, with 17 bases between. The CDR3 is 15 residues long. The germline V gene encodes CDR1 DFQATT and CDR2 SNEGSKA (reference sequence). The CDR3 DNA reads as TGCAGTGCCCACCGCGGGCACTTTCGCACAGATACGCAGTATTTT. Translation gives CSAHRGHFRTDTQYF.

In this sample, this clonotype turned up a few times. The rearrangement uses TRBV24-1 and TRBJ2-7; 9 bases are shared with TRBD1. Germline CDR1 KGHDR, CDR2 SFDVKD. J gave up 6 bases and V 5 bases, and 10 bases lay outside the gene matches. This CDR3 has 15 residues. The CDR3 DNA follows: TGTGCCACCAGTGGCGGGGACAGGGCATTTTCCGAGCAGTACTTC. Protein: CATSGGDRAFSEQYF.

This clonotype was picked up many times. This chain connects TRBV18 to TRBJ1-1; no clear D. Trimming pared 4 bases from V and 6 bases from J, leaving 12 bases between. The CDR3 is 13 amino acids. Germline assignment: CDR1 KGHSH and CDR2 LQKENI. For the CDR3, the DNA is TGTGCCAGCTCACGGATACCCCTGGCTGAAGCTTTCTTT. Translating gives CASSRIPLAEAFF.